This TCR beta chain was observed in a study of STAT5B mutations in CD4+ large granular lymphocyte leukemia. General study points: Without HLA matching, higher CD4+ than CD8+ T-LGLL clonality could reflect small sample size. Roughly 27% of private leukemic clonotypes occurred rarely in other patients' non-leukemic repertoires. Compared with healthy controls (2/35), patient top clones favored TRBV06 (8/27).

CDR1 and CDR2 from the germline V gene are SGHAT and FQDESV (reference sequence). Trimming at V came to 2 bases and at J to 11 bases, leaving 9 bases not matched to a gene. The CDR3 loop spans 14 amino acids. Per the original methods: Lowest detectable productive clonotype frequency was 2.59 x 10-5. Produced via immunoSEQ multiplex PCR; TCRdb's table is partial and in-frame only. V, J and clone size are taken as reported in that table, and D and trimming were inferred from the DNA itself. The table shows 45,000 to 50,000 clones, with about 80% occurring only once. A word on this clone: As yet, its antigen is unknown.

This TCR was recovered from a human donor in good health. The gene calls are TRBV11-1 and TRBJ2-7; TRBD2 matches 10 bases. Sequencing input: CD4+ T cells from blood buffy coats. CDR3 residues: CASSLNLAGDEEYF. The CDR3 DNA sequence: TGTGCCAGCAGCTTAAACCTAGCGGGGGATGAGGAGTACTTC.